These 14 T cell receptor beta chains share one sample of origin, sequenced in a study of blood T cell repertoires in COVID-19. TCRdb's copy holds only in-frame clones and misses some; the assay was immunoSEQ multiplex PCR. The table lists roughly 120,000 clones, around 86% of them singletons, with 25% to 30% in the top ten. The sequenced material came from peripheral blood. The receptors stem from a woman in her 70s with acute or convalescent COVID-19.

The chain joins TRBV11-3 to TRBJ2-5; 14 nucleotides match TRBD2. The V gene end was trimmed by 4 bases and the J gene end by 4 bases; junction bases not matched to a gene: 11. In germline, CDR1 is SGHNT, CDR2 YENEEA. The CDR3 sequence is 18 residues long. As DNA, the CDR3 is TGTGCCAGCAGCTCTCCGGGACTAGCGGGGGTTTTTCGAGAGACCCAGTACTTC. Amino acid sequence: CASSSPGLAGVFRETQYF.

The chain employs TRBV12-3 or TRBV12-4 and TRBJ1-2; 7 bases line up with TRBD1. This CDR3 comprises 13 residues. Trimming cost V 6 bases and J 5 bases; bases outside gene matches: 6. The DNA of the CDR3 is TGTGCCAGCAGCCTACCGGGACAGTATGGCTACACCTTC. It yields the protein CASSLPGQYGYTF.

This chain joins TRBV11-2 and TRBJ1-1, with no clear D. Per germline, CDR1 SGHAT and CDR2 FQNNGV. With 4 bases removed from V and 4 bases from J, the gap between germline ends came to 7 bases. CDR3 length: 12 amino acids. CDR3 sequence (DNA): TGTGCCAGCAGCTCACAGTTCACTGAAGCTTTCTTT. Amino acids: CASSSQFTEAFF.

The chain combines TRBV5-4 with TRBJ2-1; D is unclear. The germline CDR1 and CDR2 sequences are SGHNT and YYREEE (reference sequence). CDR3 length equals 12 residues. Trimming left V 2 bases short and J 10 bases short, with 10 bases between. The CDR3 loop is CASSLRTTEQFF. The CDR3 DNA follows: TGTGCCAGCAGCTTAAGAACAACAGAGCAGTTCTTC. The variable domain in full, with the rest retrieved from reference TRBV5-4 and TRBJ2-1, is ETGVTQSPTHLIKTRGQQVTLRCSSQSGHNTVSWYQQALGQGPQFIFQYYREEENGRGNFPPRFSGLQFPNYSSELNVNALELDDSALYLCASSLRTTEQFFGPGTRLTVL.

This clone was detected once. The V gene is TRBV27, the J gene TRBJ2-5; TRBD2 matches at 8 bases. The CDR3 is 18 amino acids. Germline V lookup: CDR1 MNHEY, CDR2 SMNVEV (reference sequence). Germline trimming cut 8 bases from V and 4 bases from J; bases unmatched to any gene: 21. CDR3 coding DNA: TGTGCCAGCTCCGATCGGATCGCGGGGGGCCACGGGGGAGAGACCCAGTACTTC. Translating gives CASSDRIAGGHGGETQYF.

V is TRBV3-1 (or the pseudogene TRBV3-2) and J is TRBJ2-6, with D unresolved. Germline V CDR1 and CDR2: LGHDT, YNNKEL (reference sequence). This CDR3 spans 17 amino acids. V was cut by 2 bases and J by 0 bases, with 11 bases left in between. CDR3 sequence reads: CASSQSQSFSGANVLTF. The CDR3 DNA is TGTGCCAGCAGCCAATCACAGAGTTTCTCTGGGGCCAACGTCCTGACTTTC.

The J gene is TRBJ1-6, the V gene TRBV2; no clear D gene. Germline lookup yields CDR1 SNHLY and CDR2 FYNNEI. V lost 0 bases to trimming and J lost 7 bases, with 10 bases between them. The CDR3 is 15 amino acids. The CDR3 nucleotides read TGTGCCAGCAGTGAAGCGGCTCTGGGCAATTCACCCCTCCACTTT. Amino acids: CASSEAALGNSPLHF.

CDR3 nucleotides: TGTGCCAGCAGTCCCCGAGGGGGGGAGGCTGAGCAGTTCTTC. This gives the protein CASSPRGGEAEQFF. V gene TRBV27 combines with J gene TRBJ2-1, with D possibly matching TRBD2 (7 bases). This CDR3 is built from 14 residues. V was shortened by 5 bases and J by 9 bases, with 17 bases between the two germline ends. Germline V gives CDR1 MNHEY, CDR2 SMNVEV (reference sequence).

As DNA, the CDR3 is TGTGCCAGCAGTCCCCGGGACAGGGGCAATGAGCAGTTCTTC. This translates into CASSPRDRGNEQFF. The chain is built from TRBV3-1 (or the pseudogene TRBV3-2) and TRBJ2-1, with 10 positions matching TRBD1. V was pared by 6 bases and J by 6 bases, with 5 bases of the junction left unmatched. Germline V CDR1 and CDR2: LGHDT, YNNKEL (reference sequence). The CDR3 is 14 amino acids.

The chain joins TRBV6-1 to TRBJ2-3, with TRBD2 identical over 9 bases. CDR3 length equals 16 residues. V trimming: 4 bases; J trimming: 0 bases; junction bases outside the gene matches: 5. CDR1 MNHNS and CDR2 SASEGT come from the germline V gene. The CDR3 nucleotides are TGTGCCAGCAGTGCGGTAGCGGGGGCCAGCACAGATACGCAGTATTTT. This codes for CASSAVAGASTDTQYF.

V usage is TRBV4-1 and J usage is TRBJ2-2, with TRBD2 identical over 9 bases. Germline CDR1 and CDR2: MGHRA and YSYEKL. With V trimmed by 1 base and J by 4 bases, 16 bases remained unmatched. CDR3 length: 20 residues. The CDR3 nucleotides are TGCGCCAGCAGCCAAGGGGCGGGGGGGCAGATTTTTGGGAGCACCGGGGAGCTGTTTTTT. As protein: CASSQGAGGQIFGSTGELFF.

This rearrangement joins TRBV7-3 to TRBJ2-2; D is ambiguous. The CDR3 spans 13 residues. Germline CDR1 and CDR2: SGHTA and FQGTGA. Trimming pared 8 bases from V and 1 base from J, leaving 8 bases between. The CDR3 nucleotides are TGTGCCAGCCGTCGTCTGAACACCGGGGAGCTGTTTTTT. Translation gives CASRRLNTGELFF.

The V and J genes are TRBV28 and TRBJ1-1; 8 positions match TRBD1. From germline, CDR1 is MDHEN and CDR2 SYDVKM. CDR3 length: 15 amino acids. The trim removed 4 bases at V and 1 base at J, leaving 5 bases unmatched. CDR3 bases: TGTGCCAGCAGTTCGGCAGGGGGCGGGAACACTGAAGCTTTCTTT. This codes for CASSSAGGGNTEAFF.

The chain uses TRBV6-5 and TRBJ2-7; TRBD1 is a possible D gene (7 bases). Germline V gives CDR1 MNHEY, CDR2 SVGAGI. The V end was cut by 7 bases, the J end by 0 bases, with 13 bases between. This CDR3 contains 14 residues. CDR3 loop: CASIQGGTSYEQYF. CDR3 nucleotides: TGTGCCAGCATCCAGGGGGGCACCTCCTACGAGCAGTACTTC.